The TCR beta chain under discussion was sequenced for a study of tumor-infiltrating lymphocytes in primary liver carcinoma. Whole-study context: Stage T1-T3 N0M0 and a size of roughly 4 to 10 cm characterized the tumors. Sample yields, roughly 3.65 to 8 million productive TCRbeta reads, were similar across the tissue types.

V shed 11 bases and J 5 bases; nucleotides not matched to a gene: 3. Germline V CDR1 and CDR2: ENHRY, SYGVKD. CDR3 length equals 11 residues. Co-extraction of RNA and DNA was performed on 20-30 mg of unsorted bulk tissue. Among the patients, all had chronic HBV infection and none had been treated. This clonotype was recorded at least ten times. Its antigen is not identified. From about 530 ng total RNA, TCR beta cDNA was generated with a primer in the constant region. Nested multiplex PCR, run for three rounds with slightly modified ARM-PCR, yielded TCR beta libraries. Running roughly 10 cycles apiece, the first two PCR rounds relied on TRBV1-TRBV30 forward primers together with a C-beta reverse primer. TCRdb re-called the multiplex PCR reads through MiXCR, storing one row per CDR3 protein. The table includes 85,000 to 100,000 distinct CDR3 sequences, about 70% detected once. Notes on the study in general: Tumor top-250-clone fractions significantly exceeded those of blood (p = 0.039).

The sequencing input was tumor-adjacent normal liver tissue. The V call is TRBV10-3, the J call TRBJ2-3; TRBD2 aligns across 8 bases. This TCR was recovered from a man in his forties with primary liver carcinoma and hepatitis B virus infection. CDR3 DNA: TGTGCCTCCCGGGGGGGAGATACGCAGTATTTT. Translating gives CASRGGDTQYF.